This entry concerns a single T cell receptor beta chain. Germline loops: CDR1 SGHTA, CDR2 FQGNSA. The ends lost 1 base at V and 7 bases at J; junction bases unmatched: 5. This CDR3 is 15 amino acids long. Reverse transcription of roughly 0.45 to 1 ug RNA used random hexamers. With immunoSEQ multiplex PCR, TCR beta CDR3 was amplified across 54 Vbeta and 13 Jbeta. MiXCR was run by TCRdb on the immunoSEQ multiplex PCR reads, yielding one entry per CDR3 protein. The sample consists of 200,000 to 300,000 distinct CDR3 sequences, approximately 92% of them appearing once. The sample is drawn from a study of CD8 T cells in Susac syndrome. From blood CD8+ and CD4+ T cells, TCR beta sequences were generated. Through negative isolation, CD4+ and CD8+ T cells were obtained, while TEMRA cells were enriched using FACS.

The chain has TRBV7-2 and TRBJ2-3; 10 bases line up with TRBD1. Sequencing was carried out using CD4+ T cells from PBMCs. This receptor was taken from a human donor with multiple sclerosis. In nucleotides, the CDR3 is TGTGCCAGCAGCTTAGTGGGGACAGGGGCAAATACGCAGTATTTT. Protein sequence: CASSLVGTGANTQYF.